This record concerns one T cell receptor (beta chain) sequence. Its antigen is not identified. Investigators took roughly 9.5 milliliters of peripheral blood from every donor. The source of the sample is a study of blood T cells in healthy people across ages. Study as a whole: Researchers report that template switching captured about one barcoded beta molecule per two T cells.

This CDR3 has 15 residues. The V gene's germline CDR1 is SQVTM and CDR2 ANQGSEA. Losses at the gene ends were 6 bases for V and 4 bases for J; bases not matched to a gene: 13. PCR was performed a second time for about 7 to 12 cycles using a sample-barcoded 5' primer and a J-beta primer mix. A single record per CDR3 protein comes from TCRdb applying MiXCR to the 5' RACE reads. In the table there are 1.8 million or so distinct CDR3 sequences, about two fifths of which are singletons. Study conclusions and caveats: Fewer expanded clones and more diversity marked long-lived versus aged donors. Naive T cell percentage and TCR beta diversity correlated strongly.

Sequenced: blood. J is TRBJ2-5 and V is TRBV29-1; 8 bases line up with TRBD2. This clonotype was sampled from a human donor in good health. CDR3 region: CSVGSYVAGLETQYF. CDR3 DNA sequence: TGCAGCGTCGGAAGTTATGTAGCGGGGTTAGAGACCCAGTACTTC. Using reference TRBV29-1 and TRBJ2-5 for the parts outside the CDR3, the full variable domain is SAVISQKPSRDICQRGTSLTIQCQVDSQVTMMFWYRQQPGQSLTLIATANQGSEATYESGFVIDKFPISRPNLTFSTLTVSNMSPEDSSIYLCSVGSYVAGLETQYFGPGTRLLVL.